This T cell receptor (beta chain) was captured by sequencing in a study of identical twins. Study outcomes and limitations: For zero-insertion analyses, partial confounding could come from invariant MAIT and iNKT cells. Out-of-frame alpha sequences common to twins were enriched for low generation probability.

Carrying unique molecular identifiers, the cDNA also gained a universal primer site through template switching. MiXCR, applied by TCRdb to the 5' RACE reads, yields one record per CDR3 protein. The sample consists of hundreds of thousands of distinct CDR3 sequences, around 5.7% of them appearing once. Between the trimmed V and J ends, which lost 2 bases and 0 bases, there was a span of 18 bases. Per germline, CDR1 SGHRS and CDR2 YFSETQ. This CDR3 is built from 17 residues. Concerning this clonotype: The antigen remains undetermined.

The clonotype originates from a man aged 18 to 29 in good health. Sample: naive T cells sorted from blood. The rearrangement uses TRBV5-1 and TRBJ2-7, with a possible D match to TRBD1 (7 bases). This chain's CDR3 is CASSFGQGGFNSYEQYF. Written as DNA, the CDR3 is TGCGCCAGCAGCTTCGGGCAGGGGGGATTTAACTCCTACGAGCAGTACTTC.